The 21 T cell receptor beta chains listed next were all sequenced from one sample in a study of human CD8 memory T cell subsets. A UMI-labeled 5' RACE approach was the method that produced the TCR beta libraries. TCRdb reworked the 5' RACE reads into one entry per CDR3 protein, no DNA. This repertoire includes around 4,000 distinct CDR3 sequences. The material sequenced was CD8+ T cells from PBMCs. These receptors all come from a human donor in good health.

The chain's CDR3 is CASSPLATGELFF. The V and J genes are TRBV4-3 and TRBJ2-2; checking the TCRdb D call of TRBD2 is not possible without DNA. The germline V gene encodes CDR1 LGHNA and CDR2 YSLEER. CDR3 size: 13 residues.

The J gene is TRBJ2-3, the V gene TRBV5-4. This CDR3 contains 12 residues. CDR1 and CDR2 from the germline V gene are SGHNT and YYREEE (reference sequence). CDR3 protein: CASSGSLDTQYF.

The chain links TRBV24-1 to TRBJ2-5; TCRdb picks TRBD1, but there is no DNA to check that call. Germline V gene data show CDR1 as KGHDR and CDR2 as SFDVKD. The CDR3 has 15 amino acids. Here the CDR3 reads CATSDWDSDQETQYF.

Measured by frequency, this clonotype is medium-sized. The chain couples TRBV7-9 to TRBJ2-5; the TCRdb call, TRBD1, lacks DNA for checking. The CDR3 has 12 residues. Germline-derived CDR1 and CDR2 are SEHNR and FQNEAQ (reference sequence). The CDR3 loop reads CASNGGEETQYF.

In terms of frequency, this clonotype is large. The chain has TRBV4-1 and TRBJ2-1; TCRdb's assignment of TRBD1 cannot be checked, as there is no DNA. Per germline, CDR1 MGHRA and CDR2 YSYEKL. The CDR3 is 13 amino acids. The chain's CDR3 is CASKSPQGSEQFF.

This clonotype is medium-sized by frequency. The V call is TRBV5-5, the J call TRBJ2-3. This CDR3 is 16 amino acids long. Germline-derived CDR1 and CDR2 are SGHKS and YYEKEE (reference sequence). The CDR3 here is CASSSDRVSSTDTQYF.

This clonotype is classed as medium-sized by frequency. The J gene is TRBJ2-7, the V gene TRBV27. Germline V gene lookup returns CDR1 MNHEY and CDR2 SMNVEV (reference sequence). The CDR3 contains 14 residues. The CDR3 loop reads CASSLSSARYEQYF.

This clonotype is classed as medium-sized by frequency. The J gene is TRBJ2-3, the V gene TRBV21-1; TCRdb names TRBD2, which stays unverified in the absence of DNA. TRBV21-1 is deemed a pseudogene. This CDR3 comprises 20 residues. The CDR3 protein is CASSPRGLPDCNASTDTQYF.

The chain's CDR3 is CSVEDSSYGYTF. The chain employs TRBV29-1 and TRBJ1-2. The length of the CDR3 is 12 residues. Germline V gene lookup returns CDR1 SQVTM and CDR2 ANQGSEA.

V usage is TRBV19 and J usage is TRBJ2-7; TCRdb names TRBD2, which stays unverified in the absence of DNA. The CDR3 contains 15 residues. Looked up from germline, CDR1 is LNHDA and CDR2 is SQIVND (reference sequence). CDR3 sequence reads: CASSAGPHVGYEQYF.

This clonotype is identified as medium-sized (0.01 to 0.1%) from frequency. The V and J genes are TRBV3-1 and TRBJ2-1; absent DNA, TCRdb's TRBD2 call cannot be checked. The CDR3 runs 15 residues. Germline V CDR1 and CDR2: LGHDT, YNNKEL (reference sequence). Here the CDR3 reads CASSHRASSYNEQFF.

The V gene is TRBV27, the J gene TRBJ2-7. CDR3 length: 15 amino acids. Per the germline V gene, CDR1 is MNHEY and CDR2 is SMNVEV (reference sequence). CDR3 region: CASSLVSRLGYEQYF.

The genes are TRBV6-1 and TRBJ2-2; TCRdb gives TRBD2 as the D gene, but with no DNA this cannot be confirmed. This CDR3 is built from 14 residues. The germline gives CDR1 MNHNS, CDR2 SASEGT. This chain's CDR3 is CANQPGLNTGELFF.

By frequency, this clonotype is medium-sized. The V and J genes are TRBV28 and TRBJ1-1; TCRdb lists TRBD1, though no DNA is available to test this call. The CDR3 totals 15 residues. The germline CDR1 and CDR2 sequences are MDHEN and SYDVKM. The chain's CDR3 is CASSLQLAGGTEAFF. Full variable domain (rest looked up from reference TRBV28 and TRBJ1-1): DVKVTQSSRYLVKRTGEKVFLECVQDMDHENMFWYRQDPGLGLRLIYFSYDVKMKEKGDIPEGYSVSREKKERFSLILESASTNQTSMYLCASSLQLAGGTEAFFGQGTRLTVV.

Frequency places this clonotype as medium-sized. The rearrangement uses TRBV7-9 and TRBJ1-5; the TRBD1 assignment by TCRdb is unverifiable without DNA. Germline V lookup: CDR1 SEHNR, CDR2 FQNEAQ (reference sequence). The CDR3 has 13 residues. The CDR3 sequence is CASSRTDNQPQHF. Drawing the rest from reference TRBV7-9 and TRBJ1-5, the complete variable domain is DTGVSQNPRHKITKRGQNVTFRCDPISEHNRLYWYRQTLGQGPEFLTYFQNEAQLEKSRLLSDRFSAERPKGSFSTLEIQRTEQGDSAMYLCASSRTDNQPQHFGDGTRLSIL.

The chain recombines TRBV29-1 with TRBJ2-7; checking the TCRdb D call of TRBD1 is not possible without DNA. This CDR3 is built from 15 residues. Germline V lookup: CDR1 SQVTM, CDR2 ANQGSEA. This CDR3 reads CSVEGRDRGPYEQYF.

J is TRBJ2-7 and V is TRBV20-1; TCRdb returns TRBD1, unconfirmable since there is no DNA. CDR1 and CDR2 from the germline V gene are DFQATT and SNEGSKA (reference sequence). CDR3 length equals 13 residues. CDR3 loop: CSAREQGNYEQYF.

Here the CDR3 reads CASSFIGLRQRETQYF. The V and J genes are TRBV28 and TRBJ2-5; the D call from TCRdb, TRBD2, cannot be confirmed without DNA. CDR3 length equals 16 residues. Per germline, CDR1 MDHEN and CDR2 SYDVKM.

Its frequency marks this clonotype as medium-sized. The chain links TRBV10-3 to TRBJ1-5; checking the TCRdb D call of TRBD1 is not possible without DNA. This CDR3 is 15 amino acids long. Germline V gene sequence: CDR1 ENHRY, CDR2 SYGVKD. The CDR3: CAISEGTLSNQPQHF.

Its frequency marks this clonotype as medium-sized. The V call is TRBV18, the J call TRBJ2-1. The CDR3 is 11 residues long. The V gene's germline CDR1 is KGHSH and CDR2 LQKENI. The chain's CDR3 is CASSPGGEQFF.

This clonotype shows up as medium-sized by frequency. This chain links TRBV9 with TRBJ1-1. Germline V gene lookup returns CDR1 SGDLS and CDR2 YYNGEE. This CDR3 has 14 amino acids. This CDR3 is CASSVGMGIAEAFF.